What follows are 14 T cell receptor beta chains derived from one specimen sequenced in a study of type 1 and type 2 diabetes patients. PCR was run on genomic DNA. Amplification of the beta chain CDR3 used 30 forward and 13 reverse multiplex primers. MiXCR was run by TCRdb on the multiplex PCR reads, yielding one entry per CDR3 protein. In the table there are 250,000 or so distinct CDR3 sequences, 40% to 50% of which are singletons. The specimen sequenced was peripheral blood mononuclear cells (PBMCs). These receptors were obtained from a man in his late teens or twenties with type 2 diabetes.

This clonotype was found once. This chain links TRBV7-2 with TRBJ1-1; possible D gene TRBD1, 5 bases. Germline loops: CDR1 SGHTA, CDR2 FQGNSA. V gave up 6 bases and J gave up 1 base, with 15 bases separating them. CDR3 length equals 15 residues. CDR3 amino acids: CASSYSPTANTEAFF. In nucleotides, the CDR3 is TGTGCCAGCAGTTACTCCCCGACAGCGAACACTGAAGCTTTCTTT.

The chain links TRBV7-8 to TRBJ2-1; TRBD2 is a possible D gene (6 bases). Germline CDR1 SGHVS, CDR2 FQNEAQ. The ends were cut back, 0 bases at V and 7 bases at J, with 13 bases in the middle. The CDR3 has 15 amino acids. CDR3 protein: CASSLAGSRRNEQFF. The CDR3 DNA is TGTGCCAGCAGCTTAGCCGGGAGCCGCCGAAATGAGCAGTTCTTC.

V and J are TRBV7-2 and TRBJ2-5, with D unclear. The J call may be incorrect, as the DNA end agrees better with TRBJ2-1. The length of the CDR3 is 12 residues. Germline values: CDR1 SGHTA, CDR2 FQGNSA. The chain's CDR3 is CASSFNGNEQFF. The CDR3 nucleotides are TGTGCCAGCAGCTTCAATGGTAATGAGCAGTTCTTC.

In this sample, this clonotype turned up a few times. This chain joins TRBV20-1 and TRBJ2-7; no definite D call. The CDR3 has 12 amino acids. V lost 6 bases to trimming and J lost 2 bases, with 11 bases between them. CDR1 and CDR2 from the germline V gene are DFQATT and SNEGSKA (reference sequence). CDR3 nucleotide sequence: TGCAGTGCACGCAGTCAAGCCTACGAGCAGTACTTC. It translates to CSARSQAYEQYF.

The gene calls are TRBV3-1 and TRBJ1-2, with TRBD1 identical over 8 bases. The CDR3 covers 13 residues. Germline V gene data show CDR1 as LGHDT and CDR2 as YNNKEL (reference sequence). V shed 5 bases, J shed 8 bases, and the junction held 7 bases outside the gene matches. The CDR3 sequence: CASSDRTGKGYTF. CDR3 in DNA: TGTGCCAGCAGCGATAGGACAGGGAAAGGCTACACCTTC.

On this clonotype itself: The junction differs from germline at one of its ends, possibly a read error. This chain links TRBV6-6 with TRBJ2-7; D might be TRBD1 or TRBD2, each matching 5 bases. The CDR3 contains 14 residues. Germline CDR1 and CDR2: MNHNY and SVGAGI (reference sequence). The CDR3: CASSRGEGRDEQYF. CDR3 DNA sequence: TGCGCCAGCAGTAGGGGAGAAGGAAGGGACGAGCAGTACTTC.

The V gene is TRBV24-1, the J gene TRBJ2-5; TRBD1 aligns across 8 bases. The V and J ends lost 3 bases and 6 bases, in that order; junction bases with no gene match: 5. CDR3 length: 14 amino acids. CDR1 and CDR2 from the germline V gene are KGHDR and SFDVKD. CDR3: CATSDRTGLKTQYF. DNA for the CDR3: TGTGCCACCAGTGATCGGACAGGGTTAAAGACCCAGTACTTC.

This chain connects TRBV9 to TRBJ2-3, with TRBD2 matching over 9 bases. CDR3 length equals 16 residues. Germline loops: CDR1 SGDLS, CDR2 YYNGEE. Trimming at V came to 4 bases and at J to 9 bases, leaving 15 bases not matched to a gene. CDR3 loop: CASSQDPAGGIGTQYF. In nucleotides, the CDR3 is TGTGCCAGCAGCCAAGACCCAGCGGGAGGAATTGGCACGCAGTATTTT.

This clonotype was detected once. The CDR3 ends on some other residue instead of the conserved phenylalanine or tryptophan, so this is likely a read error. The V and J genes are TRBV9 and TRBJ2-5; 8 bases map to TRBD2. The CDR3 spans 14 residues. V gave up 2 bases and J gave up 2 bases; unmatched junction bases: 2. Germline CDR1 and CDR2: SGDLS and YYNGEE. The CDR3 loop reads CASSVSGGQETQYS. The CDR3 DNA is TGTGCCAGCAGCGTGAGCGGGGGACAAGAGACCCAGTACTCC.

This chain uses TRBV2 with TRBJ2-5; the D gene is possibly TRBD2 (6 bases). V was clipped by 7 bases and J by 5 bases, with 17 bases between them. The CDR3 is 14 amino acids. Germline V gene data show CDR1 as SNHLY and CDR2 as FYNNEI. The CDR3 DNA reads as TGTGCCAGCAAGTTTAGGGTAGCGGTGGAGACCCAGTACTTC. Translated: CASKFRVAVETQYF.

Worth noting for this clonotype: With a much larger clone just one base away, this may be a read error. V is TRBV15 and J is TRBJ1-6; possibly TRBD1 for D (6 bases). The germline CDR1 and CDR2 sequences are LNHNV and YYDKDF (reference sequence). This CDR3 spans 16 amino acids. The CDR3 nucleotides are TGTTCCACCAGCAGAGATCTGGACAGCCATAATTCACCCCTCCACTTT. Its translation is CSTSRDLDSHNSPLHF.

The rearrangement joins TRBV2 to TRBJ1-4, with no clear D. This CDR3 region has 13 residues. Germline V lookup: CDR1 SNHLY, CDR2 FYNNEI. With 6 bases removed from V and 7 bases from J, the gap between germline ends came to 12 bases. In nucleotides, the CDR3 is TGTGCCAGCAGAGGTGTAAAGGCTGAAAAACTGTTTTTT. Amino acid sequence: CASRGVKAEKLFF.

The chain links TRBV28 to TRBJ1-1; weak D call: TRBD1 (6 bases). V shed 5 bases and J shed 10 bases, with 23 bases lying between them. Germline CDR1 reads MDHEN; CDR2 reads SYDVKM. This CDR3 is 15 amino acids long. This CDR3 is CASSPPTGTGHLAFF. The DNA of the CDR3 is TGTGCCAGCAGTCCCCCAACGGGGACGGGACATTTAGCTTTCTTT.

CDR3 in amino acids: CASLRTDYGYTF. DNA of the CDR3: TGTGCCAGCCTCCGGACTGACTATGGCTACACCTTC. V is TRBV2 and J is TRBJ1-2; no reliable D call. V lost 8 bases and J 3 bases, leaving 10 bases between the germline ends. From germline, CDR1 is SNHLY and CDR2 FYNNEI. The CDR3 runs to 12 residues. The variable domain in full, completed from reference TRBV2 and TRBJ1-2, reads EPEVTQTPSHQVTQMGQEVILRCVPISNHLYFYWYRQILGQKVEFLVSFYNNEISEKSEIFDDQFSVERPDGSNFTLKIRSTKLEDSAMYFCASLRTDYGYTFGSGTRLTVV.